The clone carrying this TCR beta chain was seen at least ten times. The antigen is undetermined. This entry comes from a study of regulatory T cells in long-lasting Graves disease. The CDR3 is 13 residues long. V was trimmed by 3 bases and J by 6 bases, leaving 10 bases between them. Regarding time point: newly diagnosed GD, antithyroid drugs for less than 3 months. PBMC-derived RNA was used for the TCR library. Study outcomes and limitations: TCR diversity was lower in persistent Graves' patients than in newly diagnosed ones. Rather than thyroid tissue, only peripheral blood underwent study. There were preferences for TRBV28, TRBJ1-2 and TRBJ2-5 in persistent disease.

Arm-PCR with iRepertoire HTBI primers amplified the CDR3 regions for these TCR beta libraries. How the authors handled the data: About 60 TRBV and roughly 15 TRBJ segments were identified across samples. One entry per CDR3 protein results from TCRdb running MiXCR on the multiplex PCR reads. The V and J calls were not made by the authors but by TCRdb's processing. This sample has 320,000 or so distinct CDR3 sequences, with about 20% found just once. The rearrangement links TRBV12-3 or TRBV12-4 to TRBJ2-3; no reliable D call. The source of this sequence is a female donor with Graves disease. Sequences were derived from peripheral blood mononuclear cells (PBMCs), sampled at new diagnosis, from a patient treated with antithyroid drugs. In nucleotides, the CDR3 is TGTGCCAGCAGTTTGAATCAAGTGGATACGCAGTATTTT. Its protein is CASSLNQVDTQYF.